A selection of T cell receptor beta chains follows, all from one sample in a study of identical twins. TCRdb reprocessed the 5' RACE reads via MiXCR and lists one record per CDR3 protein. The table records roughly 570,000 distinct CDR3 sequences, more than 9% of them present only once. These data also formed part of another study, on yellow fever vaccine responses in identical twins.

The sequenced material came from PBMCs. All receptors come from a young woman in good health. The CDR3 runs from the conserved cysteine through the conserved F or W. A D gene is named only where the DNA matches it firmly. Clone sizes are given selectively: once, few, many, or a class where the clone is expanded.

size	D	V	J	DNA	CDR3
few	.	TRBV9	TRBJ1-3	TGTGCCAGCAGCGTAGCAGGCCTAGCTGGAAACACCATATATTTT	CASSVAGLAGNTIYF
few	TRBD2	TRBV2	TRBJ2-3	TGTGCCAGCAGTGTTCGGCTAGCGGGAGGTGCAGATACGCAGTATTTT	CASSVRLAGGADTQYF
few	TRBD1	TRBV7-2	TRBJ2-7	TGTGCCAGCAGCTTGGCCGGGACAGGGGTCGAGCAGTACTTC	CASSLAGTGVEQYF
many	TRBD2	TRBV4-2	TRBJ2-2	TGTGCCAGCAGCCAAGGGACTAGCGGGGGGGAGAACACCGGGGAGCTGTTTTTT	CASSQGTSGGENTGELFF
many	.	TRBV12-3/TRBV12-4	TRBJ2-3	TGTGCCAGCAGTTTAGTTACTAGTTCTACCACAGATACGCAGTATTTT	CASSLVTSSTTDTQYF
few	.	TRBV4-1	TRBJ2-1	TGCGCCAGCAGCCAAGATTGGGGCACGAACCTGTACAATGAGCAGTTCTTC	CASSQDWGTNLYNEQFF
many	.	TRBV7-6	TRBJ2-2	TGTGCCAGCAGCGGACATTTAACCGGGGAGCTGTTTTTT	CASSGHLTGELFF
.	.	TRBV7-8	TRBJ2-2	TGTGCCAGCAGCTTAATGACAGCGAACACCGGGGAGCTGTTTTTT	CASSLMTANTGELFF
many	.	TRBV5-1	TRBJ2-7	TGCGCCAGCAGCTTGCTGGGAAGGACCCCCTACGAGCAGTACTTC	CASSLLGRTPYEQYF
few	TRBD2	TRBV10-3	TRBJ2-7	TGTGCCATCAGTGAGGCGGCTAGCGGGGTCAACGAGCAGTACTTC	CAISEAASGVNEQYF
.	.	TRBV4-2	TRBJ2-7	TGTGCCAGCAGCCAAGAAGAAGAGCAGTACTTC	CASSQEEEQYF
few	TRBD1	TRBV27	TRBJ1-3	TGTGCCAGCAGAAAGGACAGGGACTCTGGAAACACCATATATTTT	CASRKDRDSGNTIYF
few	.	TRBV4-3	TRBJ2-3	TGCGCCAGCAGCCAAGATTTGAAGGGGGCAGATACGCAGTATTTT	CASSQDLKGADTQYF
.	.	TRBV11-2	TRBJ2-3	TGTGCCAGCAGCTTATCTCCAGGGGGAGGACTTGGCACAGATACGCAGTATTTT	CASSLSPGGGLGTDTQYF
.	TRBD2	TRBV10-3	TRBJ2-7	TGTGCCATCAGTGTGTCAGACTCCGGGACTACTACCTACGAGCAGTACTTC	CAISVSDSGTTTYEQYF
.	TRBD1	TRBV28	TRBJ2-2	TGTGCCAGCAAAGGGACAGCCACCGGGGAGCTGTTTTTT	CASKGTATGELFF
many	.	TRBV7-9	TRBJ2-1	TGTGCCAGCAGCCGCCCAACTAGCAATGAGCAGTTCTTC	CASSRPTSNEQFF
.	TRBD2	TRBV7-2	TRBJ2-7	TGTGCCAGCAGGAGCCGGGACTACAAGCAGTACTTC	CASRSRDYKQYF
.	.	TRBV10-1	TRBJ2-2	TGCGCCAGCAGTAAAGGCGCGAACACCGGGGAGCTGTTTTTT	CASSKGANTGELFF
few	TRBD2	TRBV5-5	TRBJ2-1	TGTGCCAGCAGCTTGCAGTCGGGAGGGAATTACAATGAGCAGTTCTTC	CASSLQSGGNYNEQFF
many	TRBD1	TRBV7-8	TRBJ1-1	TGTGCCAGCAGCACCGGGACAGGGGGGAGCACTGAAGCTTTCTTT	CASSTGTGGSTEAFF
many	.	TRBV3-1	TRBJ2-3	TGTGCCAGCAGCCAATCGAAGGGGAGAAGCACAGATACGCAGTATTTT	CASSQSKGRSTDTQYF
.	TRBD1	TRBV3-1	TRBJ1-2	TGTGCCAGCAGTCTCCGGGACAGCGGGATTTATGGCTACACCTTC	CASSLRDSGIYGYTF
few	.	TRBV5-6	TRBJ2-1	TGTGCCAGCAGGAGGCCGGGTCAGCATGAGCAGTTCTTC	CASRRPGQHEQFF
few	.	TRBV10-2	TRBJ2-1	TGCGCCAGCAGTGAATCATACTACAATGAGCAGTTCTTC	CASSESYYNEQFF
.	.	TRBV7-9	TRBJ2-3	TGTGCCAGCAGCGATTCGGCGGATACGCAGTATTTT	CASSDSADTQYF
many	.	TRBV5-1	TRBJ2-3	TGCGCCAGCAGCTTGGTGCTAGGGGGTTTCGGAACAGATACGCAGTATTTT	CASSLVLGGFGTDTQYF
many	.	TRBV12-3/TRBV12-4	TRBJ1-1	TGTGCCAGCAGTTTAACGGGCACTGAAGCTTTCTTT	CASSLTGTEAFF
few	TRBD2	TRBV6-5	TRBJ2-1	TGTGCCAGCAGTTCGTTCGGCGGGGATGGAGCTAGCGGGAACGGTTACGACAATGAGCAGTTCTTC	CASSSFGGDGASGNGYDNEQFF